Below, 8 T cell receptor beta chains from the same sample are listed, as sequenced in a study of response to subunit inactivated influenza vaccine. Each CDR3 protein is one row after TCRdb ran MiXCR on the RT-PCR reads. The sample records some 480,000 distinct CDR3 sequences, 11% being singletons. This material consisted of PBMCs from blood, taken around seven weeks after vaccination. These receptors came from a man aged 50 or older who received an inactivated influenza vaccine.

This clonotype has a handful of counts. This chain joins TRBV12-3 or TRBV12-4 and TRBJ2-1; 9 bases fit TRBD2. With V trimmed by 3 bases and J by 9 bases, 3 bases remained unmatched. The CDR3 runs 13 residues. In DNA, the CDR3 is TGTGCCAGCAGTTTTGGCGGGGGGGCTGAGCAGTTCTTC. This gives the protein CASSFGGGAEQFF.

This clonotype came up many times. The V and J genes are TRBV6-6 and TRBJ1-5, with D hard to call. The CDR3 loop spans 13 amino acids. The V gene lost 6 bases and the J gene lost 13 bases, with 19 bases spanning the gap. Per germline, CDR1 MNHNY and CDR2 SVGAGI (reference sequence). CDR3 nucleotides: TGTGCCAGCAGCGCTTTTGGGGAGGGTTCTCAGCATTTT. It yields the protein CASSAFGEGSQHF.

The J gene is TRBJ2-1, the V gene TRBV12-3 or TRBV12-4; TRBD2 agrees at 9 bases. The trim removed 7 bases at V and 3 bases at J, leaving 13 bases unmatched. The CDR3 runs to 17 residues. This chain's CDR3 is CASTPLETSGFYNEQFF. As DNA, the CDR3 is TGTGCCAGCACCCCTTTAGAGACTAGCGGCTTCTACAATGAGCAGTTCTTC.

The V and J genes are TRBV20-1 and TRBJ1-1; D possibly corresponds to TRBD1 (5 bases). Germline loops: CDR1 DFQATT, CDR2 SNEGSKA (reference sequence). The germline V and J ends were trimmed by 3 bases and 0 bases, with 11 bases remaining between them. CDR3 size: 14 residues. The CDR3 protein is CSARTVIMNTEAFF. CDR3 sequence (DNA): TGCAGTGCTAGGACAGTCATCATGAACACTGAAGCTTTCTTT.

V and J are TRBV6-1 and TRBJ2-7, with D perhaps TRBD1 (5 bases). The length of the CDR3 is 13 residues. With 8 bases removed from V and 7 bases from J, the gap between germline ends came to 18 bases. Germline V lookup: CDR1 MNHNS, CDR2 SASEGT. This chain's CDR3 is CASGAPQTEEQYF. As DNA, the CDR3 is TGTGCCAGCGGAGCCCCCCAGACAGAAGAGCAGTACTTC.

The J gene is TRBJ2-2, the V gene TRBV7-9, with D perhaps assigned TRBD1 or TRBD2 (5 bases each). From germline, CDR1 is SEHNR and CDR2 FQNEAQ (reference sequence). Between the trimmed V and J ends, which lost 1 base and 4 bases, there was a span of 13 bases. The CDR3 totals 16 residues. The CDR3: CASSLVPGRSTGELFF. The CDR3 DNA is TGTGCCAGCAGCTTAGTCCCGGGACGTAGCACCGGGGAGCTGTTTTTT.

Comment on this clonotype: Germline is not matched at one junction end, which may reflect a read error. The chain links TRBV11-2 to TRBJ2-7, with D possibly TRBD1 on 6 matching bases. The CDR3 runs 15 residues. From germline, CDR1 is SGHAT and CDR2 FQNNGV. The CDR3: CASRLWGRSRSEQYF. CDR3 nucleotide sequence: TGTGCCAGCCGCTTATGGGGGCGGAGTAGGAGTGAGCAGTACTTC.

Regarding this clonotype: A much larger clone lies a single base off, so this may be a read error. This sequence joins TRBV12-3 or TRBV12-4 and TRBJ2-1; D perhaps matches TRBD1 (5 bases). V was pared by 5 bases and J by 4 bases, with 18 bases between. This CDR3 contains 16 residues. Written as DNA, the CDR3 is TGTGCCAGCAGTACAGGACCACAAATACAGTACAATGAGCAGTTCTTC. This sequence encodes CASSTGPQIQYNEQFF.